This paragraph covers one T cell receptor (beta chain) sequence. Its antigen is not known. This CDR3 contains 17 residues. The germline V gene has CDR1 GTSNPN and CDR2 SVGIG (reference sequence). The V segment lost 3 bases and the J segment 4 bases; nucleotides outside the gene matches: 15. The sample comes from a study of cytomegalovirus exposure and HLA in healthy donors. Libraries were prepared by immunoSEQ multiplex PCR; TCRdb keeps only in-frame clonotypes and omits some of them. The table records about 180,000 clones, roughly nine tenths of them present only once. Study-level results: In vitro work confirmed that a few CMV-associated chains recognize CMV antigens. Subsequent analysis found a tendency for first-cohort TCR clusters to co-occur within the 120 or so validation repertoires. Reports indicated that the classifier achieved high specificity and sensitivity in diagnosing cytomegalovirus status.

The chain couples TRBV30 to TRBJ2-5, with 9 bases fitting TRBD1. Sequencing was done on a sample of PBMCs. This sequence was found in a man aged 18 to 30 in good health and CMV-seropositive. CDR3: CAWSGGDRDRVRETQYF. CDR3 bases: TGTGCCTGGAGCGGTGGGGACCGGGACAGGGTGAGAGAGACCCAGTACTTC.